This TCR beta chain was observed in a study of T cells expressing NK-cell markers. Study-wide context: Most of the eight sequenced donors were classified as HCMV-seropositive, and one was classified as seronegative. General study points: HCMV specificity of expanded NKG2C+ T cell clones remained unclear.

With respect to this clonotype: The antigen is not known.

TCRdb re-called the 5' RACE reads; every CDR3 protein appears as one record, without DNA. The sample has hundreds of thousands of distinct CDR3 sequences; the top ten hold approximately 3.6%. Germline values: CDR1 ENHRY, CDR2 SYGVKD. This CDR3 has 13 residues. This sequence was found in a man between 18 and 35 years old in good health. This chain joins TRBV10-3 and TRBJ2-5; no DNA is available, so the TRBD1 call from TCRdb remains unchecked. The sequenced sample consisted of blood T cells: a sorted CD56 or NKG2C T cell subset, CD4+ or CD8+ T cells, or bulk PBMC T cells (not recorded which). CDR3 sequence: CAIRPGTEETQYF.